This T cell receptor beta chain was captured by sequencing in a study of CD8 T cells in ankylosing spondylitis. A few counts support this clonotype. Its cognate antigen is unknown. Study results and limitations: A motif in TCR beta, a set of several highly homologous variants, appeared characteristic of ankylosing spondylitis blood. Earlier reports found some motif variants in synovial fluid and blood in reactive arthritis.

By quantitative 5'-RACE with molecular barcodes, the TCR beta libraries were made. MiXCR was run by TCRdb on the 5' RACE reads, yielding one entry per CDR3 protein. This repertoire shows roughly 280,000 distinct CDR3 sequences, roughly 20% found once; its top ten account for about 8%. The clonotype was recovered from a male donor with ankylosing spondylitis or in good health (not recorded which). Sequenced input: blood, either unsorted or a sorted T cell fraction (not recorded which).

This CDR3 reads CASSYHGLAGGNEQFF. CDR3 DNA sequence: TGTGCCAGCAGTTACCACGGACTAGCGGGGGGTAATGAGCAGTTCTTC. The chain combines TRBV6-5 with TRBJ2-1, with 14 bases fitting TRBD2. The CDR3 consists of 16 residues. Germline V CDR1 and CDR2: MNHEY, SVGAGI. The J segment lost 7 bases and the V segment lost 2 bases, leaving 4 bases of the junction unmatched.